A selection of T cell receptor beta chains follows, all from one sample in a study of robustness of blood B and T cell sequencing. TCRdb redid the calling of the PCR reads with MiXCR, one entry per CDR3 protein. The sample lists more than 3,000 distinct CDR3 sequences, around half seen once, with more than 20% in the top ten. The sample consisted of peripheral blood. The receptor set was obtained from a human donor in good health. The CDR3 runs from the conserved cysteine through the conserved F or W. The D gene is left open where the match is weak. Clone sizes are given selectively: once, few, many, or a class where the clone is expanded.

clone_size,j_call,cdr3_length,v_call,d_call,cdr3_nt,cdr3_aa
.,TRBJ2-7,13,TRBV15,.,TGTGCCACCAGCAGAGATCGCGGCTACGAGCAGTACTTC,CATSRDRGYEQYF
few,TRBJ1-1,14,TRBV12-5,.,TGTGCTAGTGGCAACTTTGGGGGGGGCACTGAAGCTTTCTTT,CASGNFGGGTEAFF
few,TRBJ1-1,12,TRBV29-1,.,TGCAGCGTAGATTCGGGACGTTGGGGAGCTTTCTTT,CSVDSGRWGAFF
.,TRBJ1-2,13,TRBV29-1,TRBD1,TGCAGCGTTGAAAGGGCAGGGGGTGGTGGCTACACCTTC,CSVERAGGGGYTF
.,TRBJ1-4,15,TRBV30,.,TGTGCCTGGAGTGGGTCTTGGGGGACTAATGAAAAACTGTTTTTT,CAWSGSWGTNEKLFF
.,TRBJ1-5,15,TRBV19,TRBD1,TGTGCCAGTAGTGGACAGACAGGGGTCAATCAGCCCCAGCATTTT,CASSGQTGVNQPQHF
large,TRBJ2-3,16,TRBV6-1,TRBD1,TGTGCCAGCAGTCGATCAGGGGGCCTAGGAACAGATACGCAGTATTTT,CASSRSGGLGTDTQYF
.,TRBJ2-6,17,TRBV6-5,TRBD1,TGTGCCAGCAGTTACTCAGGGGGCGCGCGCGGGGCCAACGTCCTGACTTTC,CASSYSGGARGANVLTF
.,TRBJ2-7,11,TRBV6-1,.,TGTGCCAGCAGTGCCTACTACGAGCAGTACTTC,CASSAYYEQYF
.,TRBJ1-2,15,TRBV27,.,TGTGCCAGCAGTTTAAGCCAAGGATTTAACTATGGCTACACCTTC,CASSLSQGFNYGYTF
.,TRBJ1-2,14,TRBV9,TRBD1,TGTGCCAGCAGCCCGGGACAGGGGGACTATGGCTACACCTTC,CASSPGQGDYGYTF
few,TRBJ2-7,13,TRBV27,TRBD1,TGTGCCAGCAGTTCTCAGGGGGCTTACGAGCAGTACTTC,CASSSQGAYEQYF
.,TRBJ1-1,11,TRBV6-1,.,TGTGCCAGCGGTCATAACACTGAAGCTTTCTTT,CASGHNTEAFF
.,TRBJ1-1,16,TRBV18,.,TGTGCCAGCTCACCAGACGGCAGGGGAAGGAACACTGAAGCTTTCTTT,CASSPDGRGRNTEAFF
few,TRBJ2-7,12,TRBV30,.,TGTGCCTGGAGTCGCAGGACCTACGAGCAGTACTTC,CAWSRRTYEQYF
.,TRBJ2-1,10,TRBV29-1,.,TGCAGCGTTGAAAGGTCGACTCAATTCTTC,CSVERSTQFF
few,TRBJ2-2,14,TRBV24-1,TRBD2,TGTGCCACCAGTCTAGGACTAGTCCCCGGGGAGCTGTTTTTT,CATSLGLVPGELFF
.,TRBJ2-3,16,TRBV20-1,.,TGCAGTGCTCCGGCTGTGGGCCCGAGAAGCACAGATACGCAGTATTTT,CSAPAVGPRSTDTQYF
.,TRBJ1-1,14,TRBV5-6,.,TGTGCCAGCAGGGACCAGGTATCGACCACTGAAGCTTTCTTT,CASRDQVSTTEAFF
.,TRBJ1-1,11,TRBV30,.,TGTGCCCGGAGCCCGACCCGAGAAGCTTTCTTT,CARSPTREAFF
.,TRBJ2-2,16,TRBV5-1,.,TGCGCCAGCAGCTTTATACGTGGCCAGGACACCGGGGAGCTGTTTTTT,CASSFIRGQDTGELFF
.,TRBJ1-5,14,TRBV28,TRBD1,TGTGCCAGCAGTTTTCAGGGGGGAAATCAGCCCCAGCATTTT,CASSFQGGNQPQHF
few,TRBJ1-4,15,TRBV5-6,TRBD1,TGTGCCAGCAGCGTACAGGGGGCAACTAATGAAAAACTGTTTTTT,CASSVQGATNEKLFF
.,TRBJ1-2,13,TRBV3-1,.,TGTGCCAGCAGCCAAGCAGGGCTAGGTGGCTACACCTTC,CASSQAGLGGYTF
.,TRBJ1-5,12,TRBV28,.,TGTGCCAGCAGTTTTTGGGCTCAGCCCCAGCATTTT,CASSFWAQPQHF
.,TRBJ2-3,14,TRBV5-1,.,TGCGCCAGCAGCTGGGGGGGCAGCACAGATACGCAGTATTTT,CASSWGGSTDTQYF
.,TRBJ2-6,17,TRBV24-1,TRBD1,TGTGCCACCAGTGATGCCGGGACAGGGCCTGGGGCCAACGTCCTGACTTTC,CATSDAGTGPGANVLTF
.,TRBJ2-7,13,TRBV29-1,.,TGCAGCGTTGAGTTCGGGAACTACTACGAGCAGTACTTC,CSVEFGNYYEQYF
.,TRBJ1-1,14,TRBV30,.,TGTGCCTGGAGTCATTTTACAGGTCCTACTGAAGCTTTCTTT,CAWSHFTGPTEAFF
.,TRBJ2-7,16,TRBV9,TRBD1,TGTGCCAGCAGCGCGTCTCCGGGACAGGGTTTCTACGAGCAGTACTTC,CASSASPGQGFYEQYF
.,TRBJ2-1,15,TRBV5-1,.,TGCGCCAGCAGCTTGGAGGTGGTAGGGTTGGATGAGCAGTTCTTC,CASSLEVVGLDEQFF